A selection of T cell receptor beta chains follows, all from one sample in a study of shared clonotypes between healthy human individuals. Libraries were prepared by immunoSEQ multiplex PCR; TCRdb keeps only in-frame clonotypes and omits some of them. The table shows some 2.3 million clones, with 80% to 95% occurring only once. The sequenced sample was naive CD4+ T cells from PBMCs. The source is a young man in good health. Some clones in this sample may be carry-over from other donors' samples. Both conserved end residues are trimmed from each CDR3. D genes are given only for firm matches.

>TRBV28|TRBD1
ASWDSRTLEQY
>TRBV5-1|TRBD2
ASSHGLAGDYNEQF
>TRBV28|NA
ASSPPKAGYT
>TRBV11-3|TRBD1
ASSPGTDYYQETQY
>TRBV28|NA
ASSLRSSYNEQF
>TRBV11-2|NA
ASSLEGSRGAYYGYT
>TRBV19|NA
ASRRAENSNQPQH
>TRBV5-1|NA
ASSMPGTDLGGYT
>TRBV25-1|NA
ASSPAGTANNEQF
>TRBV7-3|NA
ASSFSTVLNTEAF
>TRBV9|TRBD2
ASSVGIGGSSYNEQF
>TRBV27|NA
ASSLVWTGRETQY
>TRBV5-5|NA
ASSLWEPLRLVTYEQY
>TRBV7-2|NA
ASSPPGLIVGY
>TRBV28|NA
ASSLEGLWNTEAF
>TRBV7-2|TRBD2
ASSLRSGRASDEQF
>TRBV19|NA
ASSIVHRIRSYEQY
>TRBV28|TRBD2
ASRSTGGKNEQF
>TRBV4-2|NA
ASSQERFLLDAYNEQF
>TRBV28|NA
ASSFADAEQY
>TRBV27|NA
ASSTLQGKGQF
>TRBV28|NA
ASNQGEQF
>TRBV11-2|NA
ASSLRGAGANVLT
>TRBV18|NA
ASSPVVPTEAF
>TRBV5-4|NA
ASSLRSGNTIY
>TRBV6-1|NA
ASSERQGGTDTQY
>TRBV28|TRBD1
ATGGRVRYGYT
>TRBV5-1|TRBD2
ASTQLAGVNNEQF
>TRBV5-4|NA
ASRTWWGAETQY
>TRBV19|NA
ASSIPTGLSNQPQH
>TRBV18|NA
ASSPQSGQPQH
>TRBV5-1|NA
ASSLALQGTGELF
>TRBV5-1|TRBD1
ASSRGQGDNGYT
>TRBV7-8|TRBD1
ASSSTDRVTGELF
>TRBV21-1|NA
ASSKAPTGKGGSSNQPQH
>TRBV5-1|NA
ASSPPSDGNTIY
>TRBV6-5|NA
ASTRGRPGYEQY
>TRBV4-1|NA
ASSQGGSSRQNQPQH
>TRBV4-1|TRBD2
ASSQGRTSGSYEQY
>TRBV7-7|TRBD2
ASSPGLAGTGELF
>TRBV7-9|TRBD1
ASSQGQGVLVGYT
>TRBV11-2|TRBD1
ASRPQGAKYEQY
>TRBV2|TRBD1
ASRDRTGYEKLF
>TRBV10-1|NA
ASSPTGSGANVLT
>TRBV20-1|NA
SAREATEAF
>TRBV7-2|NA
ASSLFTEGFPLF
>TRBV4-3|NA
ASSQVSGDPNYGYT
>TRBV28|NA
ASSLLGAQNNYGYT
>TRBV28|NA
ASRQTGKNIQY
>TRBV5-1|TRBD1
ASSPGQASGNTIY
>TRBV28|NA
ASSFWGQKATDTQY
>TRBV5-1|NA
ASSWGGRGHISGANVLT